The 9 T cell receptor beta chains below were found in one sample sequenced in a study of T-cell reconstitution after alpha-beta-depleted transplantation in children. The TCRbeta library incorporated unique molecular identifiers. One entry per CDR3 protein results from TCRdb running MiXCR on the PCR reads. The sample contains 250,000 to 300,000 distinct CDR3 sequences, more than 8% of which appear only once. The source material was PBMCs from the stem cell graft donor, sampled from the stem cell graft. Receptor source: a human donor who donated a stem cell graft to a child with SCID.

The V and J genes are TRBV6-5 and TRBJ1-2; D is possibly TRBD1 (6 bases). Trimming pared 0 bases from V and 8 bases from J, leaving 19 bases between. CDR1 MNHEY and CDR2 SVGAGI come from the germline V gene. This CDR3 is 16 amino acids long. The DNA of the CDR3 is TGTGCCAGCAGTTACTCTCCTTCCCTCCGGGGGCAAGGCTACACCTTC. Encoded protein: CASSYSPSLRGQGYTF.

This chain links TRBV6-5 with TRBJ1-6, with D possibly matching TRBD1 (5 bases). V shed 4 bases and J shed 5 bases, with 12 bases lying between them. The germline CDR1 and CDR2 sequences are MNHEY and SVGAGI. This CDR3 comprises 15 residues. The CDR3 DNA sequence: TGTGCCAGCAGTTCCGGGACGTATAATAATTCACCCCTCCACTTT. Translating gives CASSSGTYNNSPLHF.

The gene calls are TRBV20-1 and TRBJ2-1, with D possibly TRBD2 on 5 matching bases. In germline, CDR1 is DFQATT, CDR2 SNEGSKA (reference sequence). V was shortened by 6 bases and J by 7 bases, with 10 bases between the two germline ends. CDR3 size: 11 residues. CDR3 in amino acids: CSADRGNEQFF. CDR3 bases: TGCAGTGCCGACCGGGGTAATGAGCAGTTCTTC.

The genes are TRBV20-1 and TRBJ1-1; D is perhaps TRBD1 (6 bases). This CDR3 comprises 14 residues. Trimming pared 6 bases from V and 4 bases from J, leaving 18 bases between. Germline CDR1 DFQATT, CDR2 SNEGSKA (reference sequence). CDR3 region: CSAENQGRSTEAFF. CDR3 DNA: TGCAGTGCCGAAAACCAGGGGCGCAGCACTGAAGCTTTCTTT.

The sample holds many counts of this clonotype. This chain uses TRBV20-1 with TRBJ2-1, with D perhaps assigned TRBD1 or TRBD2 (6 bases each). The CDR3 is 13 amino acids. The ends were cut back, 1 base at V and 6 bases at J, with 10 bases in the middle. Germline loops: CDR1 DFQATT, CDR2 SNEGSKA (reference sequence). The CDR3 region is CSARVGGLNEQFF. DNA of the CDR3: TGCAGTGCTAGAGTCGGGGGCCTCAATGAGCAGTTCTTC.

This clonotype has just a few counts. The genes are TRBV7-9 and TRBJ1-1; the D gene is possibly TRBD1 (6 bases). V lost 3 bases to trimming and J lost 1 base, with 9 bases between them. Per germline, CDR1 SEHNR and CDR2 FQNEAQ (reference sequence). CDR3 length: 14 amino acids. This chain's CDR3 is CASSFMGANTEAFF. The CDR3, as DNA: TGTGCCAGCAGCTTTATGGGGGCGAACACTGAAGCTTTCTTT.

This clonotype was counted at least ten times. V is TRBV5-6 and J is TRBJ2-1; D is tentatively TRBD1 or TRBD2 (5 bases each). CDR3 length: 15 amino acids. Trimming left V 0 bases short and J 8 bases short, with 15 bases between. Germline CDR1 and CDR2: SGHDT and YYEEEE. The CDR3 nucleotides are TGTGCCAGCAGCTTGGGACAGTCACCCGGGGATGAGCAGTTCTTC. Amino acids: CASSLGQSPGDEQFF.

V usage is TRBV15 and J usage is TRBJ2-5; D may be TRBD2 (7 bases). V was clipped by 1 base and J by 5 bases, with 14 bases between them. The CDR3 has 15 amino acids. Germline CDR1 LNHNV, CDR2 YYDKDF (reference sequence). The CDR3 is CATSRGVGGGETQYF. The DNA of the CDR3 is TGTGCCACCAGCAGAGGAGTTGGCGGGGGCGAGACCCAGTACTTC.

J is TRBJ2-7 and V is TRBV10-2; TRBD1 matches at 8 bases. Trimming at V came to 3 bases and at J to 3 bases, leaving 13 bases not matched to a gene. This CDR3 is built from 17 residues. CDR1 WSHSY and CDR2 SAAADI come from the germline V gene. CDR3 sequence (DNA): TGCGCCAGCAGTGAAGAGGACAGGGCACGGTCCGTCTACGAGCAGTACTTC. This translates into CASSEEDRARSVYEQYF.